This T cell receptor beta chain was captured by sequencing in a study of OX40 agonist ivuxolimab in advanced cancers. As for the study in general: Enrolled patients in dose escalation had cancers that were hepatocellular carcinoma, melanoma, renal cell or head and neck cancer. The study reported partial responses in three patients: one hepatocellular carcinoma, two cutaneous melanoma.

Germline V gene data show CDR1 as ENHRY and CDR2 as SYGVKD. The length of the CDR3 is 16 residues. V lost 4 bases and J 8 bases, leaving 20 bases between the germline ends. The protocol was immunoSEQ multiplex PCR, while the TCRdb copy is restricted to in-frame clones and leaves out a portion. The sample holds under 85,000 clones, around 85% seen once. This chain uses TRBV10-3 with TRBJ2-2; D is tentatively TRBD1 or TRBD2 (7 bases each). The sequencing here drew on CD4+ or CD8+ T cells sorted from blood, taken in a trial of the OX40 agonist ivuxolimab. The origin of this receptor is an adult with an advanced solid tumor such as melanoma, head and neck, liver or kidney cancer. The CDR3 DNA follows: TGTGCCATCAGTGTTTGGGAGGGGGCGGCGGCGGGGGAGCTGTTTTTT. It yields the protein CAISVWEGAAAGELFF.